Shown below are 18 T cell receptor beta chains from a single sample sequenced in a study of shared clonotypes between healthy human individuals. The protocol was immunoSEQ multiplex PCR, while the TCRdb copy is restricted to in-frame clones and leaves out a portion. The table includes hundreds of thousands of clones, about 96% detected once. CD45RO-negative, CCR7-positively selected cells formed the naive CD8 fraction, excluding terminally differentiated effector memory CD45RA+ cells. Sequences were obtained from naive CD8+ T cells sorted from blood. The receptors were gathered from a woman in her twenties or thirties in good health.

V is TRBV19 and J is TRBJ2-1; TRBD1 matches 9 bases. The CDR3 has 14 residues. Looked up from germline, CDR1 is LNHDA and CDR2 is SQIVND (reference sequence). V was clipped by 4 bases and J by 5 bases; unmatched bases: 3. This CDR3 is CASSTRTGDNEQFF. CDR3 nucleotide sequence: TGTGCCAGTAGTACCCGGACAGGGGACAATGAGCAGTTCTTC.

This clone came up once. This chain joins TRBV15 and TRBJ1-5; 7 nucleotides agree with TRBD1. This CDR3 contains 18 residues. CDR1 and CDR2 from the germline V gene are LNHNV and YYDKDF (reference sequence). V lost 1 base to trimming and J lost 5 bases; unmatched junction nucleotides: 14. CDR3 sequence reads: CATSRGARGNIGDQPQHF. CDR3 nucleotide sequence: TGTGCCACCAGCAGAGGGGCCAGGGGGAACATAGGGGATCAGCCCCAGCATTTT. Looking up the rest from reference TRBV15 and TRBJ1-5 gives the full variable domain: DAMVIQNPRYQVTQFGKPVTLSCSQTLNHNVMYWYQQKSSQAPKLLFHYYDKDFNNEADTPDNFQSRRPNTSFCFLDIRSPGLGDTAMYLCATSRGARGNIGDQPQHFGDGTRLSIL.

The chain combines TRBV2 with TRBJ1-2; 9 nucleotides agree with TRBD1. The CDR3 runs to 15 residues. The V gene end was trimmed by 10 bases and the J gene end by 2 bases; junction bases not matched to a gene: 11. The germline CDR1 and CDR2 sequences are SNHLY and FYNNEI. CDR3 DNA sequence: TGTGCCAAAAGGACAGGGGAGGGGGGAAACTATGGCTACACCTTC. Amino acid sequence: CAKRTGEGGNYGYTF.

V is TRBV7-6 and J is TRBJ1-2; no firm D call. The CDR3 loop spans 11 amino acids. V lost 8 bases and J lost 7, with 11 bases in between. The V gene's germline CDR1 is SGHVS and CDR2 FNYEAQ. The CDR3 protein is CASGGPLGYTF. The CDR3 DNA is TGTGCCAGCGGAGGACCGCTTGGCTACACCTTC.

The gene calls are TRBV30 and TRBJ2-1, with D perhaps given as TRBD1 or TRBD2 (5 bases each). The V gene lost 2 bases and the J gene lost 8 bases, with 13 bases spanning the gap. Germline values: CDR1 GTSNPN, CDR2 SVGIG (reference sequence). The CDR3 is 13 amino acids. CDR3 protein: CAWSSGAEDEQFF. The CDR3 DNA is TGTGCCTGGAGTTCCGGGGCCGAGGATGAGCAGTTCTTC.

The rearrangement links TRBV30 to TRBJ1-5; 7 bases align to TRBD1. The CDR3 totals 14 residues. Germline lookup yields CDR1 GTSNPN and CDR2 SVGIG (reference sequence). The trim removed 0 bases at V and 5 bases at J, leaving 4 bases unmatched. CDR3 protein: CAWSVGQGDQPQHF. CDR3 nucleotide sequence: TGTGCCTGGAGTGTAGGGCAGGGGGATCAGCCCCAGCATTTT.

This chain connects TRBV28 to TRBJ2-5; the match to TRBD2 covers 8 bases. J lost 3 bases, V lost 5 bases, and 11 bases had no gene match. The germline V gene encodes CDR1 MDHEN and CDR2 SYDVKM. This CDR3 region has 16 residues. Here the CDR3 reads CASSLPKAGLEETQYF. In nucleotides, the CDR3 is TGTGCCAGCAGTCTCCCAAAGGCGGGACTAGAAGAGACCCAGTACTTC.

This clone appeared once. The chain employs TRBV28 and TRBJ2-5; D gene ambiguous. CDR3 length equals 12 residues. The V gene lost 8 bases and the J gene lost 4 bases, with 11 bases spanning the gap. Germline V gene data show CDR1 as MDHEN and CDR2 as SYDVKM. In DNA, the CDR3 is TGTGCCAGCTGCCCCTCCACAGAGACCCAGTACTTC. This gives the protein CASCPSTETQYF.

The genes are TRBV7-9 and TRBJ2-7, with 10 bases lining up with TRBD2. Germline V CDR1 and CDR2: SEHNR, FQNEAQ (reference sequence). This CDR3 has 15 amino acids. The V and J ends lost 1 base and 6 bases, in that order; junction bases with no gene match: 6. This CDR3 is CASSLGGAGGLEQYF. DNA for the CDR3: TGTGCCAGCAGCTTAGGTGGAGCGGGAGGGCTCGAGCAGTACTTC.

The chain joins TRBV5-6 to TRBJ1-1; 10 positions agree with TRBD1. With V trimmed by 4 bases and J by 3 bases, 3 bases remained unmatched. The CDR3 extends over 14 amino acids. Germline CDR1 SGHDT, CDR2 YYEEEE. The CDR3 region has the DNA TGTGCCAGCAGCACGGACAGGGGGGACACTGAAGCTTTCTTT. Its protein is CASSTDRGDTEAFF.

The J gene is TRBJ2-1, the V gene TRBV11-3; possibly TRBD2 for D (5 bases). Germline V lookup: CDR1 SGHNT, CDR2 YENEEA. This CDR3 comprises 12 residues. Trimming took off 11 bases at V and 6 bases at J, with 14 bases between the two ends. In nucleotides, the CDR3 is TGTGCCTCTCACGGACTCGTCAATGAGCAGTTCTTC. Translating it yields CASHGLVNEQFF.

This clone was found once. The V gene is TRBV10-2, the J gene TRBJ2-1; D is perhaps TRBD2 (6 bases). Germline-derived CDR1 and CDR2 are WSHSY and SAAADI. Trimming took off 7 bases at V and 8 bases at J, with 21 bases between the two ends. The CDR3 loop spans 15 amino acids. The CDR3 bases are TGCGCCAGCACTTACCGGGAGTCGTCGATTGATGAGCAGTTCTTC. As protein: CASTYRESSIDEQFF.

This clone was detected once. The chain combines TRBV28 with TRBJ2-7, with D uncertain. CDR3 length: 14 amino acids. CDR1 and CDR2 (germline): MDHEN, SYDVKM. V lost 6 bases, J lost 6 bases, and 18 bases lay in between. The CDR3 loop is CASSPPERPSEQYF. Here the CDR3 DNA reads TGTGCCAGCAGCCCTCCGGAGAGGCCGAGCGAGCAGTACTTC. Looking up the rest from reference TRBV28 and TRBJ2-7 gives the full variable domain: DVKVTQSSRYLVKRTGEKVFLECVQDMDHENMFWYRQDPGLGLRLIYFSYDVKMKEKGDIPEGYSVSREKKERFSLILESASTNQTSMYLCASSPPERPSEQYFGPGTRLTVT.

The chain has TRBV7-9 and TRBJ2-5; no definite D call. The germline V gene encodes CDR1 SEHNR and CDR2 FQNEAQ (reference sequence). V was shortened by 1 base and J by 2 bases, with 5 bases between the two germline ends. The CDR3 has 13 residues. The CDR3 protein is CASSLGRQETQYF. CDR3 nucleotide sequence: TGTGCCAGCAGCTTAGGCAGACAAGAGACCCAGTACTTC.

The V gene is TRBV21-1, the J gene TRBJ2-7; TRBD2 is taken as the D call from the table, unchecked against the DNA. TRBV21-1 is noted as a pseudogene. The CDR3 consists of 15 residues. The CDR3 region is CASSKRRGELFEQYF. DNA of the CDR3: TGTGCCAGCAGCAAAAGGAGAGGTGAGCTGTTCGAGCAGTACTTC.

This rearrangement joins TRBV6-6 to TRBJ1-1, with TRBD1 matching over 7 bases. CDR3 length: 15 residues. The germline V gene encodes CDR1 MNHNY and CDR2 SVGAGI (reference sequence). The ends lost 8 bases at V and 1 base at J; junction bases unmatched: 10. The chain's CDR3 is CASAKLYRGNTEAFF. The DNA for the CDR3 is TGTGCCAGCGCTAAACTTTACAGGGGGAACACTGAAGCTTTCTTT.

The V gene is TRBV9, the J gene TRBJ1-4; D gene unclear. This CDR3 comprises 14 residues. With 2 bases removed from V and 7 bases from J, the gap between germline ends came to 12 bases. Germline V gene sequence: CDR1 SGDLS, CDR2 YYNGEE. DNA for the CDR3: TGTGCCAGCAGCGTTTGGCCGGGGAGTGAAAAACTGTTTTTT. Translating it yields CASSVWPGSEKLFF.

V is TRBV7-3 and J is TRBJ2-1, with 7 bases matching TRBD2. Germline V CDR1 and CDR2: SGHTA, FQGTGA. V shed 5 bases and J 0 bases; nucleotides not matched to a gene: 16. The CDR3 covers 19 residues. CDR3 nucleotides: TGTGCCAGCAGCGCCCCGCCGTGGGCTAGCGGAAGCTCCTACAATGAGCAGTTCTTC. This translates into CASSAPPWASGSSYNEQFF. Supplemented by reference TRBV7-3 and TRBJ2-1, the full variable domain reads GAGVSQTPSNKVTEKGKYVELRCDPISGHTALYWYRQSLGQGPEFLIYFQGTGAADDSGLPNDRFFAVRPEGSVSTLKIQRTERGDSAVYLCASSAPPWASGSSYNEQFFGPGTRLTVL.